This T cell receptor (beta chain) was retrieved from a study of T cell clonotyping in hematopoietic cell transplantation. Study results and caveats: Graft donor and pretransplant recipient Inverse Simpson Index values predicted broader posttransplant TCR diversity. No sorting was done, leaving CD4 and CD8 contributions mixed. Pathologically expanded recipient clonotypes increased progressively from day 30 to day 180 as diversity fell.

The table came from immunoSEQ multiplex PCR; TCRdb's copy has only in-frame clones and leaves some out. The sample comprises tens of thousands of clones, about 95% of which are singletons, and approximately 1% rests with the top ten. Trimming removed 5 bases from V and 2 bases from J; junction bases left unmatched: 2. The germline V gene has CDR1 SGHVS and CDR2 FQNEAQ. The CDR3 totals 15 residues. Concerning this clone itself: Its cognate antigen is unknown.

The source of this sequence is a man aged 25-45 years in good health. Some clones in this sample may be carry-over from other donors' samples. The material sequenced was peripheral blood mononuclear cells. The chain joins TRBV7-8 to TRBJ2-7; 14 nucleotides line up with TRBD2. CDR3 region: CASSRGLAGAYEQYF. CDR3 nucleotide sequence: TGTGCCAGCAGCCGGGGACTAGCGGGGGCCTACGAGCAGTACTTC.